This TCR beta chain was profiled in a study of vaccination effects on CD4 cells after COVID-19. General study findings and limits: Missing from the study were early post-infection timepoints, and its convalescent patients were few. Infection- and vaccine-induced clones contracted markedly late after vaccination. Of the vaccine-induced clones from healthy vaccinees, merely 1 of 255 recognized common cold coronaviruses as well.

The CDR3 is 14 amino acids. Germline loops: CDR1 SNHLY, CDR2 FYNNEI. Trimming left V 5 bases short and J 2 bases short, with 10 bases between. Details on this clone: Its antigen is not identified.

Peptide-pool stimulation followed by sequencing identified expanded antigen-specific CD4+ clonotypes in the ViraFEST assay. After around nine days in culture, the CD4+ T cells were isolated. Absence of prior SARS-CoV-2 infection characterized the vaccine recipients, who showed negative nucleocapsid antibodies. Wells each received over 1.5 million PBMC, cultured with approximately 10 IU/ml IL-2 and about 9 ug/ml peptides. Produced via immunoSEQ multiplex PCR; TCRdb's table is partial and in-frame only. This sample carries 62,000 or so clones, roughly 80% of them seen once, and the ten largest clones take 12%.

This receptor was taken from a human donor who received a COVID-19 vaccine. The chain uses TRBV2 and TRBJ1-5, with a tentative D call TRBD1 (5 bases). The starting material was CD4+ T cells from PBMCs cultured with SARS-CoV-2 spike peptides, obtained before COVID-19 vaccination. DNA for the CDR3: TGTGCCAGCAGTATACTAGGGGGCAATCAGCCCCAGCATTTT. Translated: CASSILGGNQPQHF.